This T cell receptor beta chain is from a study of T cells in Graves' hyperthyroidism and ophthalmopathy. Study-wide findings and caveats: Stable hyperthyroidism was told apart from ophthalmopathy by a model built on 13 V-J features.

The CDR3 length is 16 residues. Trimming removed 3 bases at V and 3 bases at J, with 18 bases between. CDR1 is GTSNPN, CDR2 SVGIG, per germline (reference sequence). TCR beta CDR3 regions were amplified from RNA transcripts. RT-PCR in the first round (using the HTBI primer set) targeted the TCR CDR3. In TCRdb, the multiplex PCR reads were re-called with MiXCR into one record per CDR3 protein. The sample lists 600,000 or so distinct CDR3 sequences, roughly 15% occurring once. Concerning this clonotype itself: Its specificity is not known. A read error may be the cause here, since a much bigger clone is one base away.

The origin of this receptor is a woman between 45 and 65 years old with Graves' ophthalmopathy. The chain links TRBV30 to TRBJ1-5, with a possible D match to TRBD1 (5 bases). Sequenced: blood. This CDR3 is CAWRPRDGGFNQPQHF. CDR3 nucleotides: TGTGCCTGGAGACCCCGGGACGGGGGATTCAATCAGCCCCAGCATTTT.